This T cell receptor beta chain appears in the sequencing data of a study of shared clonotypes between healthy human individuals (dated by TCRdb to 2020 to 2021). With regard to the full study: A couple of women and a few men aged 18 to 49 years were included in the cohort. Each donor's leukapheresis produced roughly between roughly 0.85 and 10 billion PBMCs. Different laboratories and diverse techniques were used to prepare libraries and sequence TCR repertoires, to increase sequencing depth and limit assay-specific biases. For each donor, CD4 naive and CD4 memory were each given three plates, CD8 naive was given two plates, and CD8 memory was given one plate. To estimate repertoire size and how much clonotypes are shared between individuals, the study performed deep sequencing of blood TCR repertoires from about 5 healthy adults. Beyond this particular receptor, the publication reports: Sharing across a few donors was observed for roughly 5.4% of naive CD4, over 3% of naive CD8, 2.3% of memory CD4, and around 0.42% of memory CD8 clonotypes. The small number of donors limited the genetic and exposure-history diversity represented. Compared with non-shared clonotypes, clonotypes shared by all four sorted-subset donors had higher generation probabilities. Pairwise subsampling led to the expectation that sequencing depth would affect the degree of clonotype sharing among donors. Naive subsets generally had larger estimated clonotype richness than memory subsets did. Sampling was restricted to blood, and TCR repertoires in tissues likely differ from the TCR repertoires found in blood. Incomplete sequencing was indicated by rarefaction of sorted-subset datasets, despite the large sequencing depth.

TCR CDR3 regions were amplified from genomic DNA by multiplex PCR using the deep immunoSEQ assay. Extracted genomic DNA from each cell subset was distributed evenly across all wells of several immunoSEQ 96-well plates, and each plate was treated as a replicate. For sorted subsets, around 200 ng genomic DNA, equal to 30,000 to 35,000 T cell genomes, was loaded into each replicate PCR. Purified libraries were measured with a Qubit 3.0 fluorometer, size-checked on a Bioanalyzer 2100, and measured again with the KAPA Library Quantification kit. Every immunoSEQ 96-well plate was sequenced on a dedicated single-read 150-cycle Illumina NextSeq 550 flow cell. In the authors' own workflow: Because the immunoSEQ output held only junctional sequences and lacked quality scores, the filtering could not match the filtering applied to full-length reads. To assign V/J genes and CDR3, sequences were annotated using PyIR, a Python wrapper for IgBLAST v1.9, with IMGT germline references. Reads were removed for weak V/J assignments (E-value above 1e-6), missing CDR3, stop codons, out-of-frame junctions, or ambiguous translated residues. V3J clonotypes were defined as sequences sharing the same inferred V gene, J gene, and CDR3 amino acid sequence. Percentage overlap between repertoires was calculated by dividing the number of shared unique clonotypes by the size of the smaller repertoire. Richness of each repertoire was evaluated using RTK rarefaction, the Chao1 estimator, and Recon v2.1 estimates of unobserved clonotypes. For all TCRbeta clonotypes obtained by the gDNA method from a few donors, generation probabilities were computed with OLGA. The clones in this table, taken by TCRdb from immuneACCESS, are in-frame only. Not every clone is retained; where verified, under half of the shortfall comes from an unresolved V gene, and the cause of the rest is unknown. The V and J calls and clone size are taken from that table; D and trimming were inferred from the DNA. Here the sample has hundreds of thousands of clones; around 73% occur a single time. 1.5% to 2% of the sample is taken by the ten largest.

The donors were healthy, HIV-negative adults with no recently reported acute infections or vaccinations. Every donor was a Caucasian adult living in Nashville, Tennessee, USA. CD4+ T cells were enriched by magnetic negative selection; naive cells were then positively selected on CD45RA, and the negative fraction formed the memory subset. Blood was obtained by leukapheresis, after which PBMCs were separated by Ficoll-Histopaque density gradient centrifugation and cryopreserved in liquid nitrogen vapor phase. Analytical flow cytometry was used to check the purity and quantity of each magnetically sorted T cell population. Each sorted fraction had its genomic DNA isolated and then quantified by UV absorbance on a Nanodrop 2000c. With respect to this clone: No antigen is known for it. No clone much larger than this one lies a single base away; base qualities are absent.

V is shortened by 3 bases, J by 7 bases, and the region joining them spans 14 bases. Its CDR3 holds 14 amino acids, cysteine through phenylalanine. The read is trimmed to its CDR3 DNA, 42 bases read in frame from base 1. Reading the germline V gene gives CDR1 SGHRS and CDR2 YFSETQ. The TCR originated in a woman in her 30s in good health. The sample was memory CD4+ T cells sorted from blood. Interpreted using the paper, the cell subset or site label stands for: CD45RA-negative fraction. This receptor chain uses TRBV5-1 and TRBJ2-1, with the D assignment possibly TRBD1 or TRBD2, given 6 matching bases for each. CDR3 region: CASSWGAEGNEQFF. The nucleotide sequence is TGCGCCAGCAGCTGGGGGGCTGAGGGGAATGAGCAGTTCTTC. Outside the CDR3, residues come from the reference TRBV5-1 and TRBJ2-1 proteins, so the full variable domain is: KAGVTQTPRYLIKTRGQQVTLSCSPISGHRSVSWYQQTPGQGLQFLFEYFSETQRNKGNFPGRFSGRQFSNSRSEMNVSTLELGDSALYLCASSWGAEGNEQFFGPGTRLTVL.